The entry below gives a single TCR beta chain sequence along with its context. Germline CDR1 SQVTM, CDR2 ANQGSEA. The CDR3 has 12 residues. Trimming removed 4 bases at V and 5 bases at J, with 11 bases between. First-strand cDNA used TRAV- and TRBV-specific primers, covering alpha and beta chains. A roughly 20-cycle PCR with a constant-region primer and V-primer adapter amplified TCRs. Via MiXCR, TCRdb re-called the reads, giving one row per CDR3 protein. The sample shows about 16,000 distinct CDR3 sequences, approximately 70% of them seen only once. These data are taken from a study of low-dose radiotherapy and immunotherapy resistance in tumors. Study background: Per fraction, Cohort 2 was given 1 Gy every two weeks, accumulating a total of 13 Gy over 26 weeks. The study administered intravenous cyclophosphamide at 200 mg/m2 every two weeks, one day ahead of radiation and immunotherapy.

Donors were given nivolumab, ipilimumab, aspirin, low-dose cyclophosphamide and low-dose radiotherapy. The chain employs TRBV29-1 and TRBJ2-5; D is uncertain. The TCR sequence derives from a human donor with advanced metastatic prostate, ovarian, gallbladder or colorectal cancer (not recorded which). This table probably holds off-target reads from a library built for another chain. CDR3 amino acids: CSVVATRETQYF. The CDR3 nucleotides read TGCAGCGTTGTGGCTACGAGGGAGACCCAGTACTTC.